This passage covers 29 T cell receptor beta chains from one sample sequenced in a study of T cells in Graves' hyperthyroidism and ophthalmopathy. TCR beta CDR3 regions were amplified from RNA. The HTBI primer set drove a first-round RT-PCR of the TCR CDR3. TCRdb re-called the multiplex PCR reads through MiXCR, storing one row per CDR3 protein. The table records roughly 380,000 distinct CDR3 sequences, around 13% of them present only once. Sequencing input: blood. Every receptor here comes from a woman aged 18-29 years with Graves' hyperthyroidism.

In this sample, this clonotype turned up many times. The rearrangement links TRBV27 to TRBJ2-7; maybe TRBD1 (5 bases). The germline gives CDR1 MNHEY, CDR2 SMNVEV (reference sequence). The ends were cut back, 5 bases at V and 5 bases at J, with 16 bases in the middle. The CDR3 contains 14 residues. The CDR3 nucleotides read TGTGCCAGCAGTACTACACAGGCCCTCCACGAGCAGTACTTC. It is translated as CASSTTQALHEQYF.

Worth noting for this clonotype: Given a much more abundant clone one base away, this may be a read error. The CDR3 region has the DNA TGTGCCAGCAGTTTCGGAGCGGGAGGGCTTAACGAGCAGTTCTTC. Its translation: CASSFGAGGLNEQFF. V usage is TRBV27 and J usage is TRBJ2-1; 10 nucleotides line up with TRBD2. CDR3 length equals 15 residues. Germline V lookup: CDR1 MNHEY, CDR2 SMNVEV (reference sequence). V trimming: 3 bases; J trimming: 10 bases; junction bases outside the gene matches: 9.

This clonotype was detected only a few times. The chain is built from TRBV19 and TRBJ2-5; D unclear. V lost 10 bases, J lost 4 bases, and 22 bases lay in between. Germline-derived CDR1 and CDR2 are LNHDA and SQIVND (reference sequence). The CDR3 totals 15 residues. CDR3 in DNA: TGTGCCACCGCCCACTATGGCGGCCCCCGAGAGACCCAGTACTTC. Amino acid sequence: CATAHYGGPRETQYF. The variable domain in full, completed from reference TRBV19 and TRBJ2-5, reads DGGITQSPKYLFRKEGQNVTLSCEQNLNHDAMYWYRQDPGQGLRLIYYSQIVNDFQKGDIAEGYSVSREKKESFPLTVTSAQKNPTAFYLCATAHYGGPRETQYFGPGTRLLVL.

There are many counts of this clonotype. CDR3 sequence reads: CASSLWVSGSTQETQYF. The CDR3 region has the DNA TGTGCCAGCAGTTTATGGGTTAGCGGCAGCACCCAAGAGACCCAGTACTTC. V is TRBV28 and J is TRBJ2-5; a possible D gene is TRBD2 (6 bases). V lost 0 bases and J 1 base, leaving 15 bases between the germline ends. The CDR3 consists of 17 residues. Germline lookup yields CDR1 MDHEN and CDR2 SYDVKM.

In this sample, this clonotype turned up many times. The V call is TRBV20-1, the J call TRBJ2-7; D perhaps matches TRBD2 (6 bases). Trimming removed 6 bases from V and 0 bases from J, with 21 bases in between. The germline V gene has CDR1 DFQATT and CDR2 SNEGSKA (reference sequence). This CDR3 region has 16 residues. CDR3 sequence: CSAPRPGTVSSYEQYF. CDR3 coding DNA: TGCAGTGCCCCACGCCCAGGGACTGTCAGCTCCTACGAGCAGTACTTC.

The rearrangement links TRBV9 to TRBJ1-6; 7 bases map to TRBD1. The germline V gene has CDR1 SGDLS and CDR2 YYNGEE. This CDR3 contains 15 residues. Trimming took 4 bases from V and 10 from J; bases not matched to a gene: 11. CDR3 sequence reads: CASSPWTGEGSPLHF. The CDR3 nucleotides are TGTGCCAGCAGCCCATGGACAGGAGAAGGATCACCCCTCCACTTT.

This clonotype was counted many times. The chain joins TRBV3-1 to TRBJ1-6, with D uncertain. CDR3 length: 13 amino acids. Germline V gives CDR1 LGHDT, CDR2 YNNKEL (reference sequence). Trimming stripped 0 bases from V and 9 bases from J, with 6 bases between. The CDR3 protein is CASSQEESSPLHF. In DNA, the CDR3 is TGTGCCAGCAGCCAAGAAGAGAGTTCACCCCTCCACTTT.

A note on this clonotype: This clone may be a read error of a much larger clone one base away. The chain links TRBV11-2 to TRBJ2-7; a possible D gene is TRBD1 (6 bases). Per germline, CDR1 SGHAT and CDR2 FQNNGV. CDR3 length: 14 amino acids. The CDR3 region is CAGRRSDSSYEQYF. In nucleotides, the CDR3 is TGTGCCGGCAGGCGATCGGACAGTTCCTACGAGCAGTACTTC.

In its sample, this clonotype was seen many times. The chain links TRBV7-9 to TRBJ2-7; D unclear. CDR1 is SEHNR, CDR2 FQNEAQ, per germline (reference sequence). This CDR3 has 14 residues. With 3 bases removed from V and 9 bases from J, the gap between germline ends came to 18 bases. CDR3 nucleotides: TGTGCCAGCAGCTTCCCCGGCTCCCCCGACGGGCAGTACTTC. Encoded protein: CASSFPGSPDGQYF.

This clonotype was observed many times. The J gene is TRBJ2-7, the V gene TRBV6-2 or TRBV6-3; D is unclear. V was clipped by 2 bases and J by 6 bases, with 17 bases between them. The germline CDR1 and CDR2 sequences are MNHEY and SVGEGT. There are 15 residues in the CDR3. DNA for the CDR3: TGTGCCAGCAGTTACGCCAGTAGGGTTCTCTTCGAGCAGTACTTC. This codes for CASSYASRVLFEQYF.

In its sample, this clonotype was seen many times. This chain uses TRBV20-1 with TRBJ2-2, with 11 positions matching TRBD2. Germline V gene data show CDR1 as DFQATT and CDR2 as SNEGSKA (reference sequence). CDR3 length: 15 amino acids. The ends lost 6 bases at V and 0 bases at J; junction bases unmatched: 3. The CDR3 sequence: CSAGTSGPNTGELFF. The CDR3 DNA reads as TGCAGTGCCGGGACTAGCGGACCGAACACCGGGGAGCTGTTTTTT.

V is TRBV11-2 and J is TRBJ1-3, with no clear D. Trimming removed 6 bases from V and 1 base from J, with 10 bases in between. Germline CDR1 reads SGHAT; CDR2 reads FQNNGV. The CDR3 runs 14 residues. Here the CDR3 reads CASSLRPSGNTIYF. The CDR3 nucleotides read TGTGCCAGCAGTCTCCGACCGTCTGGAAACACCATATATTTT.

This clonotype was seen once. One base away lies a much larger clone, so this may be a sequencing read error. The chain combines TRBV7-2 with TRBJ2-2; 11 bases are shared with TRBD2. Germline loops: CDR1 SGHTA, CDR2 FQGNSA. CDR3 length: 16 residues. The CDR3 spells CASSLVPSGRTGGLFF. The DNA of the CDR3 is TGTGCCAGCAGCTTAGTCCCTAGCGGGAGGACCGGGGGGCTGTTTTTT.

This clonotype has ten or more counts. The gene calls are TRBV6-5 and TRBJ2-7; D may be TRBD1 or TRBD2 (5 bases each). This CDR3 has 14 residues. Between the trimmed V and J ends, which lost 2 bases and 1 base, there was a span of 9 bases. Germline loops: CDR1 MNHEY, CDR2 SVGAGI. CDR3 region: CASSYGGHSYEQYF. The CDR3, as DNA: TGTGCCAGCAGTTACGGAGGACATTCCTACGAGCAGTACTTC.

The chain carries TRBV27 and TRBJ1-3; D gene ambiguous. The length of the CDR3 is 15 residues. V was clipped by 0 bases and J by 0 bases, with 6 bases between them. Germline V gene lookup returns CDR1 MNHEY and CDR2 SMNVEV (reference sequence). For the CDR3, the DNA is TGTGCCAGCAGTTTATCTTGGGGCTCTGGAAACACCATATATTTT. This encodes CASSLSWGSGNTIYF.

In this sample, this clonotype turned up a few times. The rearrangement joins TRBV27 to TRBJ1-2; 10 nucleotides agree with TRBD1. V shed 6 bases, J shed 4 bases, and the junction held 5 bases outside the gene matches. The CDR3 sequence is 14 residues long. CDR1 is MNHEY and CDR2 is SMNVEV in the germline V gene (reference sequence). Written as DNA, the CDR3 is TGTGCCAGCAGCTGGACAGGGGGAGGCTATGGCTACACCTTC. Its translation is CASSWTGGGYGYTF.

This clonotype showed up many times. CDR3 nucleotides: TGTGCCTGGAGTGAGGACAGGGGGCGCGGCTACACCTTC. Translation gives CAWSEDRGRGYTF. The chain recombines TRBV30 with TRBJ1-2; 11 bases match TRBD1. The junction had 3 bases not matched to a gene; V was cut back by 1 base and J by 8 bases. There are 13 residues in the CDR3. Germline CDR1 is GTSNPN and CDR2 is SVGIG (reference sequence). The full variable domain, in which reference TRBV30 and TRBJ1-2 provide the parts outside the CDR3, is SQTIHQWPATLVQPVGSPLSLECTVEGTSNPNLYWYRQAAGRGLQLLFYSVGIGQISSEVPQNLSASRPQDRQFILSSKKLLLSDSGFYLCAWSEDRGRGYTFGSGTRLTVV.

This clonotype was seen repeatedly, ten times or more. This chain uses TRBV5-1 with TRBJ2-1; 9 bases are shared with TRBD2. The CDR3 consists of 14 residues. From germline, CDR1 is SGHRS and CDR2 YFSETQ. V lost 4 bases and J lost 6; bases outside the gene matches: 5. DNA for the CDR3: TGCGCCAGCAGCGAGGGACTAGCCAGCAATGAGCAGTTCTTC. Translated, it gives CASSEGLASNEQFF.

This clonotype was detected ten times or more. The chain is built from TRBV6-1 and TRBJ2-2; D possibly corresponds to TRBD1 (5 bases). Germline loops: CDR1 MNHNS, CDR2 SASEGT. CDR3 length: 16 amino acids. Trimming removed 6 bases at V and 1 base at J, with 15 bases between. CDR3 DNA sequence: TGTGCCAGCAGGCGAAAGGGGCAGCAGAACACCGGGGAGCTGTTTTTT. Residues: CASRRKGQQNTGELFF.

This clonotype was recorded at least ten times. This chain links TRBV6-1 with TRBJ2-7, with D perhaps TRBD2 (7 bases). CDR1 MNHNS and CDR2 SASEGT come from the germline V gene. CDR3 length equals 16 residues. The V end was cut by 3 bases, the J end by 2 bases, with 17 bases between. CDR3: CASSEEGRGLTYEQYF. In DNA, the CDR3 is TGTGCCAGCAGTGAGGAAGGGAGGGGGTTAACCTACGAGCAGTACTTC.

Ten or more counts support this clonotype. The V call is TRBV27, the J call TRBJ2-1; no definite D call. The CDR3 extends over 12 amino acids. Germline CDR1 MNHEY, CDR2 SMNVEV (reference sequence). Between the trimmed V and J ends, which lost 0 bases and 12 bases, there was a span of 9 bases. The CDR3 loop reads CASSLSGEMQFF. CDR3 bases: TGTGCCAGCAGTTTATCTGGTGAGATGCAGTTCTTC.

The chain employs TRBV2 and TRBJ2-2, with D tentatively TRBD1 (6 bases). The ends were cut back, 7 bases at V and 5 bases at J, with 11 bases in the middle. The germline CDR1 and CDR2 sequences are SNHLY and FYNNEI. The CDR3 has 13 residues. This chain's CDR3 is CASTGAKTGELFF. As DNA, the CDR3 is TGTGCCAGCACAGGGGCCAAAACCGGGGAGCTGTTTTTT. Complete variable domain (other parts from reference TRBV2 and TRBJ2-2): EPEVTQTPSHQVTQMGQEVILRCVPISNHLYFYWYRQILGQKVEFLVSFYNNEISEKSEIFDDQFSVERPDGSNFTLKIRSTKLEDSAMYFCASTGAKTGELFFGEGSRLTVL.

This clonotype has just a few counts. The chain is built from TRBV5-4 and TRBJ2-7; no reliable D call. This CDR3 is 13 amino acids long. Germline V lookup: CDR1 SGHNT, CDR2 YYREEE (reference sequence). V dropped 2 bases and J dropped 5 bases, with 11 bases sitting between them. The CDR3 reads CASSLRERDEQYF. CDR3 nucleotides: TGTGCCAGCAGCTTAAGGGAAAGGGACGAGCAGTACTTC.

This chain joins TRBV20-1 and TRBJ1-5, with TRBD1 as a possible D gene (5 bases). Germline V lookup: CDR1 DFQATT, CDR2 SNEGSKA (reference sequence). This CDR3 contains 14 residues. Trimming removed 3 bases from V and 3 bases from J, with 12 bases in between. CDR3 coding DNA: TGCAGTGCTAGGAGAGGGGCTTACAATCAGCCCCAGCATTTT. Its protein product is CSARRGAYNQPQHF.

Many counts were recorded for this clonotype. The CDR3, as DNA: TGCAGCGTTGAAGATAGGGGGCGTCGTGGCTACACCTTC. This gives the protein CSVEDRGRRGYTF. V and J are TRBV29-1 and TRBJ1-2; 7 bases line up with TRBD1. The trim removed 0 bases at V and 7 bases at J, leaving 5 bases unmatched. CDR3 length equals 13 residues. Germline V gives CDR1 SQVTM, CDR2 ANQGSEA.

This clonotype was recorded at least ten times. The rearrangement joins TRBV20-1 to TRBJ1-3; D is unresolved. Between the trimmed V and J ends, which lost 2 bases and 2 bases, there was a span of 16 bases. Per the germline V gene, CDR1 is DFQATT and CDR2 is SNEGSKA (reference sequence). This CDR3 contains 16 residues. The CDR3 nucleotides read TGCAGTGCTAGACCCCCCGATCTATACGCTGGAAACACCATATATTTT. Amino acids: CSARPPDLYAGNTIYF.

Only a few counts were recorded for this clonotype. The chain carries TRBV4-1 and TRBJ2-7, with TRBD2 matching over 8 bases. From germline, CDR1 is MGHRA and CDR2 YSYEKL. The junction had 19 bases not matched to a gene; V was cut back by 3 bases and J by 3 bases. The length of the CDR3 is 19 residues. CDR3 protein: CASSHPNSPGLAQSYEQYF. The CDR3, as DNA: TGCGCCAGCAGCCATCCCAATTCCCCCGGACTAGCCCAAAGCTACGAGCAGTACTTC.

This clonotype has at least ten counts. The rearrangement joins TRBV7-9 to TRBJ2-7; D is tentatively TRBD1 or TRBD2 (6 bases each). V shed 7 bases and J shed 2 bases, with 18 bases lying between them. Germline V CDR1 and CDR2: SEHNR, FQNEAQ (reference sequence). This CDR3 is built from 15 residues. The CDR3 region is CASTSGDWDTYEQYF. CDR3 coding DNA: TGTGCCAGCACCTCAGGGGACTGGGACACCTACGAGCAGTACTTC.

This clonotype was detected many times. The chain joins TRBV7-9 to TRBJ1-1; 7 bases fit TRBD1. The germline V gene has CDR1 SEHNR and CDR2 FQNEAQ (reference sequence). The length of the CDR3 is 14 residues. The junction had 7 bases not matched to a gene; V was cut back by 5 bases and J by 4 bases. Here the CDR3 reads CASSLLGDSTEAFF. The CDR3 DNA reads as TGTGCCAGCAGCCTCCTAGGGGACAGCACTGAAGCTTTCTTT.